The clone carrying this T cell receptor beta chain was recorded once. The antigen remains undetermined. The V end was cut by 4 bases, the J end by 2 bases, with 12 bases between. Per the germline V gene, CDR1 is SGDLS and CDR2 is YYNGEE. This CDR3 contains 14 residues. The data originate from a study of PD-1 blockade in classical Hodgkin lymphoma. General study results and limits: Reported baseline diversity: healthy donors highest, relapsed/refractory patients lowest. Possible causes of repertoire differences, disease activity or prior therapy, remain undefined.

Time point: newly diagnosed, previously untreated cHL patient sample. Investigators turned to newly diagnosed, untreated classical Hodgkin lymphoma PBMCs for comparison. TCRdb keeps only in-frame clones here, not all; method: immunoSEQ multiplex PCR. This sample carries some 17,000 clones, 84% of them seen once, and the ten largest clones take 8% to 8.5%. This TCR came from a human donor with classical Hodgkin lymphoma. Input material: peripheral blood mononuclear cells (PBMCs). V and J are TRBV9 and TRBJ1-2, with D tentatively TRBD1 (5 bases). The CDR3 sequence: CASSPGSGNYGYTF. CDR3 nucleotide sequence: TGTGCCAGCAGCCCCGGGTCAGGGAACTATGGCTACACCTTC. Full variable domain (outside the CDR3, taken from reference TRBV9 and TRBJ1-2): DSGVTQTPKHLITATGQRVTLRCSPRSGDLSVYWYQQSLDQGLQFLIQYYNGEERAKGNILERFSAQQFPDLHSELNLSSLELGDSALYFCASSPGSGNYGYTFGSGTRLTVV.